Listed here is a single T cell receptor beta chain. Sequencing was performed with immunoSEQ multiplex PCR; in TCRdb, only in-frame clones are kept and a portion is missing. The table records 2 million to 2.5 million clones, about 92% of them present only once. These data belong to a study of shared clonotypes between healthy human individuals. Germline V CDR1 and CDR2: SQVTM, ANQGSEA. V lost 6 bases to trimming and J lost 5 bases; unmatched junction nucleotides: 6. The CDR3 runs 13 residues. The TCR comes from a man aged 18 to 35 in good health. Some clones in this sample may be carry-over from other donors' samples. V usage is TRBV29-1 and J usage is TRBJ1-1, with 10 bases fitting TRBD1. What was sequenced was naive CD4+ T cells from PBMCs. Noted subset: CD45RA+ positively selected. This chain's CDR3 is CSVERDRGTEAFF. For the CDR3, the DNA is TGCAGCGTGGAGCGGGACAGGGGAACTGAAGCTTTCTTT.